The clone carrying this T cell receptor beta chain was recorded many times. The antigen remains unidentified. The data belong to a study of shared clonotypes between healthy human individuals. Study-wide results and limits: Only blood was sampled; tissue repertoires likely differ. Rarefaction showed that sequencing of sorted subsets was incomplete (despite large depth).

Trimming left V 1 base short and J 5 bases short, with 4 bases between. CDR1 MNHNS and CDR2 SASEGT come from the germline V gene. The CDR3 length is 12 residues. For each subset, genomic DNA was distributed in equal portions over several immunoSEQ plates. TCRdb keeps only in-frame clones here, not all; method: immunoSEQ multiplex PCR. This table holds approximately 1,000,000 clones, 60% to 85% found once. The TCR was taken from a man between 18 and 35 years old in good health. Some clones in this sample may be carry-over from other donors' samples. The specimen was memory CD4+ T cells from PBMCs. Stated subset: CD45RA-negative fraction. The J gene is TRBJ2-3, the V gene TRBV6-1; D call uncertain. CDR3 nucleotide sequence: TGTGCCAGCAGTGAAGAGATAGATACGCAGTATTTT. Its translation is CASSEEIDTQYF.